The rows below give T cell receptor beta chains drawn from one sample of a study of technical replicates of blood from several donors. Profiling relied on immunoSEQ multiplex PCR, and the TCRdb table lists in-frame clones only, not all of them. The repertoire includes tens of thousands of clones, over 95% of them detected once, and less than 0.45% sits in the top ten. The sample comprised T cells isolated from PBMCs. The receptor set was obtained from a human donor in good health. Both conserved end residues are part of each CDR3. A D gene is named only where the DNA matches it firmly.

d_gene: .
j_gene: TRBJ2-2
v_gene: TRBV6-1
CDR3aa: CASREGTNTGELFF

d_gene: TRBD2
j_gene: TRBJ2-7
v_gene: TRBV5-6
CDR3aa: CASSFRGTSGYEQYF

d_gene: TRBD2
j_gene: TRBJ2-1
v_gene: TRBV30
CDR3aa: CAWSVRTSGSGEQFF

d_gene: .
j_gene: TRBJ2-7
v_gene: TRBV6-6
CDR3aa: CAGGGGVEQYF

d_gene: TRBD1
j_gene: TRBJ2-7
v_gene: TRBV4-2
CDR3aa: CASSQAGTESQTYEQYF

d_gene: .
j_gene: TRBJ2-3
v_gene: TRBV6-1
CDR3aa: CASTPVWASTDTQYF

d_gene: .
j_gene: TRBJ1-2
v_gene: TRBV10-3
CDR3aa: CAISEYRANYGYTF

d_gene: .
j_gene: TRBJ1-1
v_gene: TRBV27
CDR3aa: CASSLFRETEAFF

d_gene: TRBD2
j_gene: TRBJ2-7
v_gene: TRBV6-6
CDR3aa: CASSYRSGGDEQYF

d_gene: .
j_gene: TRBJ2-3
v_gene: TRBV5-1
CDR3aa: CASSLSATSTDTQYF

d_gene: .
j_gene: TRBJ1-2
v_gene: TRBV6-5
CDR3aa: CASSYSVRAINGYTF

d_gene: .
j_gene: TRBJ1-1
v_gene: TRBV25-1
CDR3aa: CASSEFSAGDTEAFF

d_gene: TRBD2
j_gene: TRBJ2-1
v_gene: TRBV15
CDR3aa: CATRDSGSIEQFF

d_gene: TRBD2
j_gene: TRBJ2-7
v_gene: TRBV6-5
CDR3aa: CASSYAERELYEQYF

d_gene: .
j_gene: TRBJ2-1
v_gene: TRBV29-1
CDR3aa: CSAWDSGEQFF

d_gene: TRBD2
j_gene: TRBJ2-5
v_gene: TRBV27
CDR3aa: CASSPQTSGRRETQYF

d_gene: .
j_gene: TRBJ1-2
v_gene: TRBV7-3
CDR3aa: CASSAQGYGYTF

d_gene: TRBD1
j_gene: TRBJ1-2
v_gene: TRBV29-1
CDR3aa: CSVEMDRGPGYTF

d_gene: .
j_gene: TRBJ2-1
v_gene: TRBV4-1
CDR3aa: CASSQALSNEQFF

d_gene: .
j_gene: TRBJ1-2
v_gene: TRBV27
CDR3aa: CASSSSGNYGYTF

d_gene: .
j_gene: TRBJ2-7
v_gene: TRBV9
CDR3aa: CASSEFPGATYEQYF

d_gene: .
j_gene: TRBJ2-7
v_gene: TRBV11-3
CDR3aa: CASSLDIYEQYF

d_gene: .
j_gene: TRBJ2-2
v_gene: TRBV14
CDR3aa: CASSPSRGYTGELFF

d_gene: TRBD2
j_gene: TRBJ2-7
v_gene: TRBV30
CDR3aa: CAWSGTSVFYEQYF

d_gene: .
j_gene: TRBJ2-1
v_gene: TRBV6-5
CDR3aa: CASSYSMALGYNEQFF

d_gene: .
j_gene: TRBJ1-2
v_gene: TRBV30
CDR3aa: CAWSVLQGYGYTF

d_gene: TRBD1
j_gene: TRBJ1-5
v_gene: TRBV7-8
CDR3aa: CASSLGGTGGQPQHF

d_gene: .
j_gene: TRBJ2-7
v_gene: TRBV6-5
CDR3aa: CASSSLAGSSYEQYF

d_gene: TRBD1
j_gene: TRBJ1-2
v_gene: TRBV5-4
CDR3aa: CASSLWDSEWGGYTF

d_gene: TRBD2
j_gene: TRBJ2-7
v_gene: TRBV5-1
CDR3aa: CASSLIAGEASYEQYF

d_gene: TRBD2
j_gene: TRBJ2-2
v_gene: TRBV28
CDR3aa: CASSFGGAGELFF

d_gene: .
j_gene: TRBJ1-2
v_gene: TRBV5-1
CDR3aa: CASRAQTTGQRNYGYTF

d_gene: .
j_gene: TRBJ2-7
v_gene: TRBV2
CDR3aa: CASSEVPATHSYEQYF

d_gene: .
j_gene: TRBJ2-7
v_gene: TRBV27
CDR3aa: CASSWDKSYEQYF